A single sample is the source of the 26 T cell receptor beta chains below, sequenced in a study of blood T cell repertoires in COVID-19 (dated by TCRdb to 2020 to 2022). Libraries were made using the immunoSEQ multiplex PCR assay. As stored in TCRdb, this immuneACCESS dataset retains in-frame rearrangements with V and J assigned. A fraction of the clones does not appear; measured against another copy, unresolved V genes explain less than half of the discrepancy, and the remainder lacks a known reason. The sample data list roughly 200,000 clones, and roughly 76% of these were observed just once. The ten largest clones represent 11% of the sample. Sequenced sample: peripheral blood. The source of these receptors is a woman aged 40 to 49 with COVID-19, enrolled during active disease.

The chain couples TRBV5-4 to TRBJ2-7; D unresolved. Germline CDR1 SGHNT, CDR2 YYREEE (reference sequence). CDR3 length: 11 amino acids. Trimming removed 4 bases at V and 5 bases at J, with 7 bases between. The CDR3 coding sequence is TGTGCCAGCAGCAACAATAACGAGCAGTACTTC. Encoded protein: CASSNNNEQYF.

There are a few counts of this clone. V usage is TRBV13 and J usage is TRBJ1-3; unclear D gene. Trimming pared 2 bases from V and 0 bases from J, leaving 11 bases between. The CDR3 runs 16 residues. Germline assignment: CDR1 PRHDT and CDR2 FYEKMQ (reference sequence). CDR3 sequence (DNA): TGTGCCAGCAGCTTAACGGGTCTTAGCTCTGGAAACACCATATATTTT. The encoded protein is CASSLTGLSSGNTIYF.

The V call is TRBV6-1, the J call TRBJ2-3, with D possibly TRBD1 on 5 matching bases. CDR1 and CDR2 from the germline V gene are MNHNS and SASEGT. CDR3 length equals 12 residues. V lost 3 bases and J lost 5, with 6 bases in between. The CDR3 DNA is TGTGCCAGCAGTGACAGGGTAGATACGCAGTATTTT. Protein product: CASSDRVDTQYF.

This rearrangement joins TRBV5-1 to TRBJ2-4; TRBD2 matches at 9 bases. Germline CDR1 SGHRS, CDR2 YFSETQ. V gave up 3 bases and J gave up 6 bases; unmatched junction bases: 13. CDR3 length: 17 amino acids. CDR3: CASSWDVGVTSGNIQYF. The CDR3 bases are TGCGCCAGCAGCTGGGACGTGGGAGTGACTAGCGGAAACATTCAGTACTTC.

The rearrangement uses TRBV13 and TRBJ2-4, with 9 bases matching TRBD2. Looked up from germline, CDR1 is PRHDT and CDR2 is FYEKMQ (reference sequence). CDR3 size: 20 residues. J gave up 0 bases and V 4 bases, and 16 bases lay outside the gene matches. The CDR3 coding sequence is TGTGCCAGCAGCTCGAGAGCGGGAGGAGTTAGTTTTGGAGCCAAAAACATTCAGTACTTC. It codes for CASSSRAGGVSFGAKNIQYF. Filled out from reference TRBV13 and TRBJ2-4, the complete variable domain reads AAGVIQSPRHLIKEKRETATLKCYPIPRHDTVYWYQQGPGQDPQFLISFYEKMQSDKGSIPDRFSAQQFSDYHSELNMSSLELGDSALYFCASSSRAGGVSFGAKNIQYFGAGTRLSVL.

The chain recombines TRBV19 with TRBJ1-2, with a possible D match to TRBD1 (5 bases). Germline-derived CDR1 and CDR2 are LNHDA and SQIVND (reference sequence). The CDR3 length is 16 residues. For the CDR3, the DNA is TGTGCTACGAGCTATCCGACAGCAAGGGTAGGATATGGCTACACCTTC. It translates to CATSYPTARVGYGYTF.

In its sample, this clone was seen many times. The chain couples TRBV6-4 to TRBJ2-1, with a weak D call TRBD2 (6 bases). The V end was cut by 5 bases, the J end by 5 bases, with 19 bases between. Germline CDR1 MRHNA, CDR2 SNTAGT. The CDR3 sequence is 16 residues long. CDR3 nucleotide sequence: TGTGCCAGCAGTCCTCTGGGTAGCGGAGATGACAATGAGCAGTTCTTC. Its protein product is CASSPLGSGDDNEQFF.

Only one count was recorded for this clone. This chain's CDR3 is CATSRDSAGWEETQYF. The CDR3 DNA reads as TGTGCCACCAGCAGAGATTCGGCGGGGTGGGAAGAGACCCAGTACTTC. The rearrangement uses TRBV15 and TRBJ2-5, with D maybe TRBD2 (6 bases). Germline CDR1 is LNHNV and CDR2 is YYDKDF (reference sequence). The V end was cut by 0 bases, the J end by 3 bases, with 14 bases between. The CDR3 covers 16 residues.

The sample holds one count of this clone. The rearrangement links TRBV7-9 to TRBJ1-2; 7 bases are a match to TRBD1. J was trimmed by 14 bases and V by 5 bases; bases with no gene match: 11. Germline V gene lookup returns CDR1 SEHNR and CDR2 FQNEAQ (reference sequence). CDR3 length: 12 amino acids. The CDR3 DNA is TGTGCCAGCAGCCCAGGGACAGCCGGAAGGACCTTC. Translating gives CASSPGTAGRTF. Using reference TRBV7-9 and TRBJ1-2 for the parts outside the CDR3, the full variable domain is DTGVSQNPRHKITKRGQNVTFRCDPISEHNRLYWYRQTLGQGPEFLTYFQNEAQLEKSRLLSDRFSAERPKGSFSTLEIQRTEQGDSAMYLCASSPGTAGRTFGSGTRLTVV.

The J gene is TRBJ2-7, the V gene TRBV2; 10 nucleotides line up with TRBD2. The CDR3 totals 14 residues. Trimming removed 8 bases from V and 6 bases from J; junction bases left unmatched: 10. Germline CDR1 is SNHLY and CDR2 is FYNNEI. CDR3 amino acids: CASLSGTSVGEQYF. CDR3 nucleotide sequence: TGTGCCAGCCTCTCCGGGACTAGCGTCGGCGAGCAGTACTTC.

The V call is TRBV6-1, the J call TRBJ2-5, with 8 bases lining up with TRBD1. With V trimmed by 5 bases and J by 4 bases, 3 bases remained unmatched. CDR1 and CDR2 (germline): MNHNS, SASEGT. CDR3 size: 13 residues. CDR3 sequence reads: CASSLTGAETQYF. CDR3 DNA sequence: TGTGCCAGCAGTCTGACAGGGGCAGAGACCCAGTACTTC.

The rearrangement links TRBV6-6 to TRBJ2-1; perhaps TRBD2 as D (6 bases). Germline loops: CDR1 MNHNY, CDR2 SVGAGI (reference sequence). The CDR3 sequence is 14 residues long. Between the trimmed V and J ends, which lost 2 bases and 2 bases, there was a span of 7 bases. CDR3 in amino acids: CASSYGGTYNEQFF. As DNA, the CDR3 is TGTGCCAGCAGTTACGGCGGGACCTACAATGAGCAGTTCTTC.

The rearrangement links TRBV3-1 (or the pseudogene TRBV3-2) to TRBJ1-5; 9 positions agree with TRBD1. V shed 4 bases, J shed 4 bases, and the junction held 2 bases outside the gene matches. CDR1 LGHDT and CDR2 YNNKEL come from the germline V gene (reference sequence). The CDR3 has 14 amino acids. The CDR3 DNA reads as TGTGCCAGCAGCCCAGGGACAGGGAATCAGCCCCAGCATTTT. It yields the protein CASSPGTGNQPQHF.

The CDR3 nucleotides are TGTGCCAGCAGCTGGGGACTAGCGCCCACCTACGAGCAGTACTTC. This encodes CASSWGLAPTYEQYF. The chain has TRBV5-4 and TRBJ2-7, with 10 bases matching TRBD2. With 3 bases clipped from V and 2 bases from J, the junction kept 5 bases outside the gene matches. CDR1 and CDR2 from the germline V gene are SGHNT and YYREEE (reference sequence). CDR3 size: 15 residues.

V gene TRBV29-1 combines with J gene TRBJ1-1; no definite D call. CDR1 SQVTM and CDR2 ANQGSEA come from the germline V gene. CDR3 length equals 15 residues. With 3 bases removed from V and 0 bases from J, the gap between germline ends came to 14 bases. The CDR3 bases are TGCAGCGTTGATCGAGGGTTTCCCCTGAACACTGAAGCTTTCTTT. This codes for CSVDRGFPLNTEAFF.

This sequence joins TRBV11-2 and TRBJ1-6, with 7 bases lining up with TRBD1. The germline V gene encodes CDR1 SGHAT and CDR2 FQNNGV. The CDR3 has 14 residues. With V trimmed by 5 bases and J by 5 bases, 3 bases remained unmatched. The CDR3 sequence is CASSLGTDNSPLHF. In DNA form, the CDR3 reads TGTGCCAGCAGCCTTGGGACAGATAATTCACCCCTCCACTTT.

This clone was seen a handful of times. V and J are TRBV27 and TRBJ1-2; 7 bases map to TRBD1. The germline CDR1 and CDR2 sequences are MNHEY and SMNVEV (reference sequence). The CDR3 extends over 14 amino acids. V dropped 7 bases and J dropped 4; count of bases not matched to a gene: 9. The CDR3 sequence: CASMIPTGSYGYTF. CDR3 DNA sequence: TGTGCCAGCATGATCCCGACAGGGAGCTATGGCTACACCTTC.

The V and J genes are TRBV11-3 and TRBJ2-1; TRBD2 matches 8 bases. The CDR3 length is 13 residues. Germline V gene sequence: CDR1 SGHNT, CDR2 YENEEA. The ends lost 4 bases at V and 10 bases at J; junction bases unmatched: 6. CDR3 amino acids: CASSSNTGGEQFF. CDR3 coding DNA: TGTGCCAGCAGCTCCAACACGGGGGGGGAGCAGTTCTTC.

This clone was picked up a small number of times. The J gene is TRBJ1-5, the V gene TRBV28; D possibly corresponds to TRBD1 (6 bases). The CDR3 runs to 15 residues. Germline V gene sequence: CDR1 MDHEN, CDR2 SYDVKM. The V end was cut by 7 bases, the J end by 2 bases, with 15 bases between. The CDR3 region has the DNA TGTGCCAGCACCTCACAGGGTCTAGGCAATCAGCCCCAGCATTTT. This codes for CASTSQGLGNQPQHF.

This chain links TRBV4-1 with TRBJ2-1; 13 bases are a match to TRBD2. V gave up 4 bases and J gave up 3 bases; unmatched junction bases: 3. Germline CDR1 MGHRA, CDR2 YSYEKL. This CDR3 is built from 16 residues. CDR3 bases: TGCGCCAGCAGCCTACTAGCGGGAGGGCTCTACAATGAGCAGTTCTTC. Translated, it gives CASSLLAGGLYNEQFF.

The chain combines TRBV7-9 with TRBJ1-6, with D uncertain. CDR3 length: 15 amino acids. The germline V gene has CDR1 SEHNR and CDR2 FQNEAQ (reference sequence). Trimming shortened V by 5 bases and J by 7 bases, and 15 bases separated the two germline ends. Here the CDR3 DNA reads TGTGCCAGCAGCATATTGGTAGGAGACAATTCACCCCTCCACTTT. This sequence encodes CASSILVGDNSPLHF.

Here the CDR3 DNA reads TGTGCCAGCAGTTACTCTCCCCGGTACGAGCAGTACGTC. Translated: CASSYSPRYEQYV. V is TRBV6-2 or TRBV6-3 and J is TRBJ2-7; D gene unclear. The CDR3 is 13 residues long. CDR1 and CDR2 (germline): MNHEY, SVGEGT. V lost 0 bases to trimming and J lost 4 bases, with 7 bases between them.

This clone appeared a single time. The chain couples TRBV30 to TRBJ2-1; possible D gene TRBD1, 6 bases. Between the trimmed V and J ends, which lost 0 bases and 5 bases, there was a span of 20 bases. This CDR3 region has 17 residues. The V gene's germline CDR1 is GTSNPN and CDR2 SVGIG (reference sequence). Written as DNA, the CDR3 is TGTGCCTGGAGTGTGTCTCTACGGACAGCCCTCGACAATGAGCAGTTCTTC. Translating gives CAWSVSLRTALDNEQFF.

The gene calls are TRBV28 and TRBJ2-4; a possible D gene is TRBD1 (5 bases). The V gene lost 2 bases and the J gene lost 5 bases, with 7 bases spanning the gap. Germline V gene lookup returns CDR1 MDHEN and CDR2 SYDVKM. CDR3 length: 13 residues. Here the CDR3 DNA reads TGTGCCAGCAGTTTAGCAGGGCAAAACATTCAGTACTTC. Its protein product is CASSLAGQNIQYF.

The chain couples TRBV4-1 to TRBJ2-7; 7 positions agree with TRBD2. The V gene end was trimmed by 4 bases and the J gene end by 0 bases; junction bases not matched to a gene: 6. The germline V gene encodes CDR1 MGHRA and CDR2 YSYEKL. CDR3 size: 15 residues. CDR3 protein: CASSLEPSGSYEQYF. In DNA, the CDR3 is TGCGCCAGCAGCCTCGAACCTAGCGGCTCCTACGAGCAGTACTTC.

The chain is built from TRBV7-9 and TRBJ2-7, with 10 bases that match TRBD1. The length of the CDR3 is 16 residues. Germline V gene sequence: CDR1 SEHNR, CDR2 FQNEAQ (reference sequence). The ends lost 4 bases at V and 1 base at J; junction bases unmatched: 7. The chain's CDR3 is CASSSLDRGLSYEQYF. CDR3 nucleotides: TGTGCCAGCAGCTCTCTCGACAGGGGGCTTTCCTACGAGCAGTACTTC.